A selection of T cell receptor beta chains follows, all from one sample in a study of blood T cells in healthy people across ages. TCRdb independently ran MiXCR on the 5' RACE reads; one entry per CDR3 protein. The data contain some 1.4 million distinct CDR3 sequences, approximately 40% of them seen just once; the ten biggest clones take up 7.9%. The sample was blood. The receptors shown here come from a woman aged 18 to 35 in good health. Both conserved end residues are part of each CDR3.

J: TRBJ2-5
V: TRBV9
CDR3: CASSPRTGAQETQYF

J: TRBJ1-2
V: TRBV14
CDR3: CASSRAQGKSNYGYTF

J: TRBJ2-1
V: TRBV20-1
CDR3: CSASIPGRSPHEQFF

J: TRBJ1-2
V: TRBV12-3/TRBV12-4
CDR3: CASRDEANYGYTF

J: -
V: TRBV18
CDR3: CASSGPLAKNIQYF

J: TRBJ2-1
V: TRBV4-2
CDR3: CASSGGQTSYNEQFF

J: TRBJ2-7
V: TRBV27
CDR3: CASSLSLAPTYEQYF

J: TRBJ1-1
V: TRBV29-1
CDR3: CSAGRLGTEAFF

J: TRBJ1-2
V: TRBV7-8
CDR3: CASRMGTSRSGYTF

J: TRBJ2-5
V: TRBV20-1
CDR3: CSARVGFQETQYF

J: TRBJ1-2
V: TRBV20-1
CDR3: CSAIAMGGYTF

J: TRBJ2-7
V: TRBV10-3
CDR3: CAISTSGSGYEQYF

J: TRBJ2-3
V: TRBV20-1
CDR3: CSARASGRALSTDTQYF

J: TRBJ2-3
V: TRBV20-1
CDR3: CSGGDTQYF

J: TRBJ1-5
V: TRBV7-9
CDR3: CASSPGTLGQHF

J: TRBJ1-5
V: TRBV28
CDR3: CASSFLAGNSGNQPQHF

J: TRBJ1-2
V: TRBV24-1
CDR3: CATSDPNRARGYTF

J: TRBJ2-6
V: TRBV20-1
CDR3: CSARKANVLTF

J: TRBJ1-6
V: TRBV20-1
CDR3: CSVVGTGKLDNSPLHF

J: TRBJ2-1
V: TRBV9
CDR3: CANSAWTSGTNEQFF

J: TRBJ2-1
V: TRBV11-2
CDR3: CASSLVALGSYNEQFF

J: TRBJ1-2
V: TRBV20-1
CDR3: CSATGQAPFLGGYTF

J: TRBJ2-1
V: TRBV9
CDR3: CASSVQDGFEQFF

J: TRBJ1-6
V: TRBV6-5
CDR3: CASSLLTESNSPLHF

J: TRBJ1-5
V: TRBV20-1
CDR3: CSARYSGQPQHF

J: TRBJ2-5
V: TRBV20-1
CDR3: CSAQKGAGEAQYF

J: TRBJ2-1
V: TRBV19
CDR3: CASSIGTSGYNEQFF

J: TRBJ2-1
V: TRBV7-8
CDR3: CASSLARHYNEQFF

J: TRBJ2-7
V: TRBV9
CDR3: CASSVFDGGSSYEQYF

J: TRBJ2-7
V: TRBV20-1
CDR3: CSAREGRTASYEQYF

J: TRBJ2-1
V: TRBV9
CDR3: CASSTPLAQPSNEQFF

J: TRBJ2-5
V: TRBV20-1
CDR3: CSATGTGIETQYF

J: TRBJ2-7
V: TRBV9
CDR3: CASSVEANEQYF

J: TRBJ1-5
V: TRBV9
CDR3: CASSVEAGEGQPQHF

J: TRBJ2-3
V: TRBV6-5
CDR3: CASSREREVIVDMQYF

J: TRBJ1-2
V: TRBV29-1
CDR3: CSVEDRWNNYGYTF

J: TRBJ2-5
V: TRBV5-1
CDR3: CASSLRGGVEETQYF

J: TRBJ1-3
V: TRBV20-1
CDR3: CSASPGNTIYF

J: TRBJ2-1
V: TRBV7-9
CDR3: CASTRRWAGRSTSYNEQFF

J: TRBJ1-1
V: TRBV11-2
CDR3: CASSPQNMNTEAFF

J: TRBJ2-5
V: TRBV5-1
CDR3: CASSPGTGGEETQYF

J: TRBJ1-1
V: TRBV7-9
CDR3: CASSALANRGAESDTEAFF

J: TRBJ1-2
V: TRBV4-2
CDR3: CASSQLLQASDYGYTF

J: TRBJ2-5
V: TRBV12-3/TRBV12-4
CDR3: CASSLGLWEQYF

J: TRBJ2-1
V: TRBV9
CDR3: CASSTSGAFLAGGYNEQFF

J: TRBJ2-3
V: TRBV12-3/TRBV12-4
CDR3: CASSLAGTSGRTDTQYF

J: TRBJ1-1
V: TRBV27
CDR3: CASSLWRGSGDDAEAFF

J: TRBJ1-1
V: TRBV12-5
CDR3: CASGLVLFQGTEAFF

J: TRBJ1-2
V: TRBV19
CDR3: CASSLLPPGEGGYTF

J: TRBJ2-7
V: TRBV6-1
CDR3: CASSQWAYEQYF